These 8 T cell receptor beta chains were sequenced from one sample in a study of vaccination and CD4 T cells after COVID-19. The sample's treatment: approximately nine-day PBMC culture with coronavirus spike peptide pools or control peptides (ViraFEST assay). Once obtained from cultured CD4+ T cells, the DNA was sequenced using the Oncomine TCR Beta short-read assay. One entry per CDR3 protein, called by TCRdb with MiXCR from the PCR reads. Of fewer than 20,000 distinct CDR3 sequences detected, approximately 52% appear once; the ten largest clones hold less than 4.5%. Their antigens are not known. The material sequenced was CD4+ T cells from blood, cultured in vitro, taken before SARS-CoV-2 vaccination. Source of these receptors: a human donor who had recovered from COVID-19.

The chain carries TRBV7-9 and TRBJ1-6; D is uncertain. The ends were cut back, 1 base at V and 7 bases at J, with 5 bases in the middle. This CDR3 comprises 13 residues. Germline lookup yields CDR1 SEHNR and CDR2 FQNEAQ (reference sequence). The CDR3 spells CASSLEGNSPLHF. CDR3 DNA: TGTGCCAGCAGCTTAGAAGGGAATTCACCCCTCCACTTT.

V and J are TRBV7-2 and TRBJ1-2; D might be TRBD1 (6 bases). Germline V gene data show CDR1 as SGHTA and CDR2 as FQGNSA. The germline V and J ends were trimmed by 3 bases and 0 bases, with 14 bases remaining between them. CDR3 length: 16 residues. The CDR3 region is CASSLWGAQANYGYTF. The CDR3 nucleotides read TGTGCCAGCAGCTTGTGGGGGGCGCAGGCTAACTATGGCTACACCTTC.

DNA of the CDR3: TGTGCCAGCAGCTTAGATCGGGTTTCAGGCTATGGCTACACCTTC. Translation gives CASSLDRVSGYGYTF. The chain employs TRBV11-3 and TRBJ1-2; D remains ambiguous. Germline assignment: CDR1 SGHNT and CDR2 YENEEA. The CDR3 runs to 15 residues. V was pared by 0 bases and J by 4 bases, with 12 bases between.

In DNA, the CDR3 is TGCAGTGCTAGAGATCGCGGAGTAGCTGCTGGCTACACCTTC. It codes for CSARDRGVAAGYTF. This chain connects TRBV20-1 to TRBJ1-2; D remains unclear. Germline V gives CDR1 DFQATT, CDR2 SNEGSKA (reference sequence). The CDR3 length is 14 residues. Trimming removed 0 bases at V and 7 bases at J, with 15 bases between.

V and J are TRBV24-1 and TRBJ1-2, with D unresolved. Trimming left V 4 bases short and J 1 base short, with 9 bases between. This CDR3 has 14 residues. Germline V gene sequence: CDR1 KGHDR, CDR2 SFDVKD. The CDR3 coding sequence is TGTGCCACCAGTGAAGTCGCGTTTAACTATGGCTACACCTTC. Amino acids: CATSEVAFNYGYTF.

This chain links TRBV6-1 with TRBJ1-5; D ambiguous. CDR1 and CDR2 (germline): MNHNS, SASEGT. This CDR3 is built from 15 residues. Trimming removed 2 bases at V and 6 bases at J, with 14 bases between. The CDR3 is CASSEYFTTGQPQHF. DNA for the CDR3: TGTGCCAGCAGTGAATATTTTACTACGGGTCAGCCCCAGCATTTT.

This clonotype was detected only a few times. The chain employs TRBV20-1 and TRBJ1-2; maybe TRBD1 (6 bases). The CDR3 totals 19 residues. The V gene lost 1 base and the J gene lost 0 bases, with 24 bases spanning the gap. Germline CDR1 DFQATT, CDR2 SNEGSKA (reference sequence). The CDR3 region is CSARGSYHNREGANYGYTF. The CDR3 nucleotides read TGCAGTGCTAGAGGATCATATCACAACAGGGAGGGGGCTAACTATGGCTACACCTTC.

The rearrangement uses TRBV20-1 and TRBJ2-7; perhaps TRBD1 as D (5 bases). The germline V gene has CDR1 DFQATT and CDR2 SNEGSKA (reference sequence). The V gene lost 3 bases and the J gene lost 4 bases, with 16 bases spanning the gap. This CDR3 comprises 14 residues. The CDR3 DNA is TGCAGTGCTAGTGGTCGACAGAAATTGTACGAGCAGTACTTC. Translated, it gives CSASGRQKLYEQYF.